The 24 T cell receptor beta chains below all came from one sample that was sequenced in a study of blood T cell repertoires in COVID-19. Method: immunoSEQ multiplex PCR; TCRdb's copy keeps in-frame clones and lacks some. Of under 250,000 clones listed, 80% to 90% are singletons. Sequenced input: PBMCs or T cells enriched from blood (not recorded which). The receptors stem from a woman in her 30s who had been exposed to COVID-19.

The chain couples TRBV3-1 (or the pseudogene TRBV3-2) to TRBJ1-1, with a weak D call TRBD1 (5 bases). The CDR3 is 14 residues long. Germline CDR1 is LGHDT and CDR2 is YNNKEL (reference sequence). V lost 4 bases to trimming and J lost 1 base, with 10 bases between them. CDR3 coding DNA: TGTGCCAGCAGCCTCGGGGGTTCGAACACTGAAGCTTTCTTT. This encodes CASSLGGSNTEAFF.

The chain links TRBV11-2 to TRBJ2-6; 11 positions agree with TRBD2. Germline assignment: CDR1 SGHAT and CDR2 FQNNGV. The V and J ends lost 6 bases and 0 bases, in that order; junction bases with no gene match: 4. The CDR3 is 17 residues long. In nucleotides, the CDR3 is TGTGCCAGCAGTAGCGGGAGGGGAACCTCTGGGGCCAACGTCCTGACTTTC. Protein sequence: CASSSGRGTSGANVLTF.

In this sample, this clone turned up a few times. The CDR3 protein is CAIKPREAGEQYF. The CDR3 DNA sequence: TGTGCCATCAAACCGCGGGAGGCAGGCGAGCAGTACTTC. The V call is TRBV10-3, the J call TRBJ2-7, with 8 bases lining up with TRBD2. There are 13 residues in the CDR3. Germline values: CDR1 ENHRY, CDR2 SYGVKD. The V gene end was trimmed by 7 bases and the J gene end by 6 bases; junction bases not matched to a gene: 8.

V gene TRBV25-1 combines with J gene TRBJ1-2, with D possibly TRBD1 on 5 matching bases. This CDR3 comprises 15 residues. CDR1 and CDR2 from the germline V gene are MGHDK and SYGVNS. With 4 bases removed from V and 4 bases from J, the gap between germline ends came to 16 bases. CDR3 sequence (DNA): TGTGCCAGCAGTGTGGGGGGGTGGGGCCTCTATGGCTACACCTTC. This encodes CASSVGGWGLYGYTF.

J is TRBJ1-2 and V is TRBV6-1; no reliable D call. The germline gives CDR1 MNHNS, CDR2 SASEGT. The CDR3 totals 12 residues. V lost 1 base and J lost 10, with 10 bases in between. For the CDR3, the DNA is TGTGCCAGCAGTGAAGTTGAAGCGGTCTACACCTTC. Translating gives CASSEVEAVYTF.

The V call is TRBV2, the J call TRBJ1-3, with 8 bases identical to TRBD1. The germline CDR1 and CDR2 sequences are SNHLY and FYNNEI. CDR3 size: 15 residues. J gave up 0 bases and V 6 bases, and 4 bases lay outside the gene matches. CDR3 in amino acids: CASSWDRRSGNTIYF. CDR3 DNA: TGTGCCAGCAGCTGGGACAGGCGCTCTGGAAACACCATATATTTT. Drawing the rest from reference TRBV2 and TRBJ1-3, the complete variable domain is EPEVTQTPSHQVTQMGQEVILRCVPISNHLYFYWYRQILGQKVEFLVSFYNNEISEKSEIFDDQFSVERPDGSNFTLKIRSTKLEDSAMYFCASSWDRRSGNTIYFGEGSWLTVV.

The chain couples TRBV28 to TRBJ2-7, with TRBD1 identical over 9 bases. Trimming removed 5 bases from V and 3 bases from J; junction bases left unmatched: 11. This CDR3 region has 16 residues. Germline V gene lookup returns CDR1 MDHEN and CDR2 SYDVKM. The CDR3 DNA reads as TGTGCCAGCAGTCTCTCCCCCGGGACAGGGCTCTACGAGCAGTACTTC. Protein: CASSLSPGTGLYEQYF.

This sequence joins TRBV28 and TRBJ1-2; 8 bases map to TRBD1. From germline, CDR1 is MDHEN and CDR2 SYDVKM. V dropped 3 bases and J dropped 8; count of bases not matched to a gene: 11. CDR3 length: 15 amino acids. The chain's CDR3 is CASSLPPGQGQGYTF. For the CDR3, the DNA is TGTGCCAGCAGTTTGCCCCCAGGACAGGGCCAGGGCTACACCTTC.

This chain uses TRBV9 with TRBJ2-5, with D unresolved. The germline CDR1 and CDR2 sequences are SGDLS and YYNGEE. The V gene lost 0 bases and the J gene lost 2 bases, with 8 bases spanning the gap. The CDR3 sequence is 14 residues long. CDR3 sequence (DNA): TGTGCCAGCAGCGTAGACTCGACACAAGAGACCCAGTACTTC. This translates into CASSVDSTQETQYF.

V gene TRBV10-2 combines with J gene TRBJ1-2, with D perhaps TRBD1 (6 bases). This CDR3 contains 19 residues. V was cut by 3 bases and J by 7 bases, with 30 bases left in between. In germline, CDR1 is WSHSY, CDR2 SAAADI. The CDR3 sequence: CASSDSRSPPGTSEIGYTF. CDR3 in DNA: TGCGCCAGCAGTGACTCTCGCTCACCACCCGGGACATCGGAAATTGGCTACACCTTC.

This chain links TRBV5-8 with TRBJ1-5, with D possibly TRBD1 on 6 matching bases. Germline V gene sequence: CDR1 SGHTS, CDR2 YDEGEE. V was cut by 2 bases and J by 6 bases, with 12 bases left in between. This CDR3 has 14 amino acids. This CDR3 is CASSFRGGGQPQHF. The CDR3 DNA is TGTGCCAGCAGCTTCAGGGGCGGCGGTCAGCCCCAGCATTTT.

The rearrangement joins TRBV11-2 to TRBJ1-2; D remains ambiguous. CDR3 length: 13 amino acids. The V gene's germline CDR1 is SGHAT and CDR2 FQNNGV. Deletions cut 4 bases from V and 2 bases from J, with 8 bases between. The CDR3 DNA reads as TGTGCCAGCAGCTCCGCGGGAAACTATGGCTACACCTTC. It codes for CASSSAGNYGYTF.

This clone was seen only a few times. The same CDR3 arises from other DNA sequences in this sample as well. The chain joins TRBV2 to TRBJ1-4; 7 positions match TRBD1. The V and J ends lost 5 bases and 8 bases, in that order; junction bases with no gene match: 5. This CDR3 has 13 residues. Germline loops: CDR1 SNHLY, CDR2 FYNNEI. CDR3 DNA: TGTGCCAGCAGTCGGGACAGAGGGGAAAAACTGTTTTTT. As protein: CASSRDRGEKLFF. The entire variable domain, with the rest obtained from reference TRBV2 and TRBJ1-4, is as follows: EPEVTQTPSHQVTQMGQEVILRCVPISNHLYFYWYRQILGQKVEFLVSFYNNEISEKSEIFDDQFSVERPDGSNFTLKIRSTKLEDSAMYFCASSRDRGEKLFFGSGTQLSVL.

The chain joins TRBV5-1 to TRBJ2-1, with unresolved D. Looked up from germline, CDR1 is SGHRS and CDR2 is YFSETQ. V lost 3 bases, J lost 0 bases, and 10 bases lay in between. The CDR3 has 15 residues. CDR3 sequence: CASSSSASSYNEQFF. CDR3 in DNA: TGCGCCAGCAGCTCGAGCGCGAGCTCCTACAATGAGCAGTTCTTC.

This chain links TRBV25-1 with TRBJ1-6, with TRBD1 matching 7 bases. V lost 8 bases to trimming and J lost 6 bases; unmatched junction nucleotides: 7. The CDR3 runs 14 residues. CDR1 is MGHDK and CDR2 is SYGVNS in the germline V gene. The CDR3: CASGETGANSPLHF. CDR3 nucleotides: TGTGCCAGCGGGGAAACAGGGGCTAATTCACCCCTCCACTTT.

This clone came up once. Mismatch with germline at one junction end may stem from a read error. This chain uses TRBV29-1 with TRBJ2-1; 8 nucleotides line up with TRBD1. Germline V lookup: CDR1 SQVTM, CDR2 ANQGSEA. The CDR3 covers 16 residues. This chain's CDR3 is CSVQGVGQGSDNEQFF. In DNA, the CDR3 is TGCAGCGTCCAGGGGGTCGGACAGGGCTCCGACAATGAGCAGTTCTTC.

This CDR3 reads CSASIGGVYGYTF. CDR3 bases: TGCAGTGCTAGTATTGGCGGAGTCTATGGCTACACCTTC. This rearrangement joins TRBV20-1 to TRBJ1-2; D call uncertain. V lost 3 bases to trimming and J lost 4 bases, with 12 bases between them. The CDR3 is 13 residues long. Germline CDR1 is DFQATT and CDR2 is SNEGSKA (reference sequence).

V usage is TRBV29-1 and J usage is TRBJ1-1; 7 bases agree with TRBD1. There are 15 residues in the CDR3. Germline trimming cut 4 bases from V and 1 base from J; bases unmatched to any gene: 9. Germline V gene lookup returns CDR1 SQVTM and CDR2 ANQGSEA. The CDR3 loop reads CSVGQTRQGNTEAFF. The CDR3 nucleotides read TGCAGCGTTGGGCAAACTCGACAGGGGAACACTGAAGCTTTCTTT. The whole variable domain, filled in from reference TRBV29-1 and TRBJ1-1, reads SAVISQKPSRDICQRGTSLTIQCQVDSQVTMMFWYRQQPGQSLTLIATANQGSEATYESGFVIDKFPISRPNLTFSTLTVSNMSPEDSSIYLCSVGQTRQGNTEAFFGQGTRLTVV.

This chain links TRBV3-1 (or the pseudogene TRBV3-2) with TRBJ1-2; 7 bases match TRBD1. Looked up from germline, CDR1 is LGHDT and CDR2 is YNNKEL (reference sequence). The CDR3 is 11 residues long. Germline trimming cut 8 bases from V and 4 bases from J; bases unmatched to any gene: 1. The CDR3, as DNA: TGTGCCAGCGGGACAGTCTATGGCTACACCTTC. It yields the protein CASGTVYGYTF.

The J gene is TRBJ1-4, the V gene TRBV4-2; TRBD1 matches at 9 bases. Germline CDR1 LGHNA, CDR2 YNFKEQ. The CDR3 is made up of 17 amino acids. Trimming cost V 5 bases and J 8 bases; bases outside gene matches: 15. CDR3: CASSSKRGDRAMEKLFF. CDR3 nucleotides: TGTGCCAGCAGCTCCAAGCGTGGGGACAGGGCGATGGAAAAACTGTTTTTT.

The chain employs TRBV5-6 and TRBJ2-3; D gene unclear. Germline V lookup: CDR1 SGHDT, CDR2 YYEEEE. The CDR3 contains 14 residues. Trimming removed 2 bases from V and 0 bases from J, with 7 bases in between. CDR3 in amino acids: CASSFPRSTDTQYF. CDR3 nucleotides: TGTGCCAGCAGCTTCCCCAGGAGCACAGATACGCAGTATTTT.

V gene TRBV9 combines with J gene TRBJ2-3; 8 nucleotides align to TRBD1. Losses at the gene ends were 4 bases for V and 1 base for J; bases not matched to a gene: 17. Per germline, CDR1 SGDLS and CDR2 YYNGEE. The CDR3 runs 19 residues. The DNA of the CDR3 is TGTGCCAGCAGCCCCCGGACAGGGCCCCTTTTAATAGGCACAGATACGCAGTATTTT. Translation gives CASSPRTGPLLIGTDTQYF.

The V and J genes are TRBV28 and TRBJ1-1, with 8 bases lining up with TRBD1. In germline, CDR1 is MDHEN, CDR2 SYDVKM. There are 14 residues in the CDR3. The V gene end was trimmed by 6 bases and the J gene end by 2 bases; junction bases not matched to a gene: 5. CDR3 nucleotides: TGTGCCAGCAGGTCCGGACAGGGAAACACTGAAGCTTTCTTT. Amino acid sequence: CASRSGQGNTEAFF.

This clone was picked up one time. The CDR3 bases are TGTGCCAGCAGTTTTTCCGGACAGGGGACCGGCTACACCTTC. It is translated as CASSFSGQGTGYTF. The V and J genes are TRBV28 and TRBJ1-2; 9 nucleotides agree with TRBD1. With V trimmed by 3 bases and J by 8 bases, 7 bases remained unmatched. CDR3 length: 14 residues. Looked up from germline, CDR1 is MDHEN and CDR2 is SYDVKM.